This T cell receptor (beta chain) was observed in a study of blood T cells in healthy people across ages. This clonotype occurred many times. Combining a sample-barcoded 5' primer with a J-beta primer mix, a second PCR ran for 7 to 11 cycles. TCRdb re-called the 5' RACE reads with MiXCR, one entry per CDR3 protein. The table shows about 800,000 distinct CDR3 sequences, with 35% to 60% occurring only once. Germline loops: CDR1 DFQATT, CDR2 SNEGSKA (reference sequence). The CDR3 length is 14 residues. V was cut by 1 base and J by 1 base, with 10 bases left in between. The chain uses TRBV20-1 and TRBJ2-5, with D tentatively TRBD2 (5 bases). The receptor comes from a man older than 75 in good health. Specimen: blood. The CDR3, as DNA: TGCAGTGCTAGAGTCAGCGGAGCCCAAGAGACCCAGTACTTC. It yields the protein CSARVSGAQETQYF.